This entry lists 11 T cell receptor beta chains sequenced from one sample in a study of metastatic and nonmetastatic thyroid tumors. Each patient went into thyroid surgery without having received any treatment. TCRdb reassembled clones from the PCR reads with MiXCR. The top ten hold 8.5% to 10% of the sample, which has some 83,000 clones, around 12% seen once. The sample consisted of tumor tissue. Source of these receptors: a female donor with papillary thyroid cancer or a benign thyroid nodule (not recorded which). Some clones in this sample may be carry-over from other donors' samples.

This clone was found many times. This sequence joins TRBV20-1 and TRBJ1-2; possibly TRBD1 for D (6 bases). The germline V gene encodes CDR1 DFQATT and CDR2 SNEGSKA (reference sequence). The V and J ends lost 3 bases and 0 bases respectively, with 14 bases between them. The CDR3 totals 15 residues. In DNA form, the CDR3 reads TGCAGTGCTAGCCGAGACAGGTCAGCTAACTATGGCTACACCTTC. Its translation is CSASRDRSANYGYTF.

Details on this clone: This sequence may be a read error, since a much larger clone differs from it by one base. The chain carries TRBV19 and TRBJ2-2, with D possibly matching TRBD2 (5 bases). This CDR3 is 14 amino acids long. Germline V CDR1 and CDR2: LNHDA, SQIVND (reference sequence). The CDR3: CASSMTQNTGELLF. CDR3 bases: TGTGCCAGTAGTATGACCCAAAACACCGGGGAGCTGCTTTTT.

This clone showed up many times. CDR3 sequence reads: CASSLSGQLNTEAFF. In nucleotides, the CDR3 is TGTGCCAGTAGTCTCTCGGGACAGTTGAACACTGAAGCTTTCTTT. V is TRBV19 and J is TRBJ1-1, with 7 bases that match TRBD1. There are 15 residues in the CDR3. The J segment lost 0 bases and the V segment lost 5 bases, leaving 6 bases of the junction unmatched. In germline, CDR1 is LNHDA, CDR2 SQIVND (reference sequence).

This clone was counted ten times or more. The chain carries TRBV5-4 and TRBJ2-7; D is undetermined. Trimming stripped 0 bases from V and 4 bases from J, with 5 bases between. There are 12 residues in the CDR3. Germline assignment: CDR1 SGHNT and CDR2 YYREEE (reference sequence). CDR3 loop: CASSLERYEQYF. The CDR3 DNA follows: TGTGCCAGCAGCTTGGAAAGATACGAGCAGTACTTC.

This clone was picked up many times. The V and J genes are TRBV30 and TRBJ2-3, with a possible D match to TRBD2 (6 bases). Trimming shortened V by 2 bases and J by 3 bases, and 12 bases separated the two germline ends. CDR1 and CDR2 from the germline V gene are GTSNPN and SVGIG (reference sequence). CDR3 length: 14 residues. CDR3 sequence reads: CAWSNSGGTDTQYF. CDR3 sequence (DNA): TGTGCCTGGAGTAATAGCGGCGGAACAGATACGCAGTATTTT. Drawing the rest from reference TRBV30 and TRBJ2-3, the complete variable domain is SQTIHQWPATLVQPVGSPLSLECTVEGTSNPNLYWYRQAAGRGLQLLFYSVGIGQISSEVPQNLSASRPQDRQFILSSKKLLLSDSGFYLCAWSNSGGTDTQYFGPGTRLTVL.

The chain combines TRBV20-1 with TRBJ2-7; tentative D call: TRBD1 (5 bases). The V end was cut by 5 bases, the J end by 4 bases, with 21 bases between. The CDR3 extends over 15 amino acids. Germline CDR1 is DFQATT and CDR2 is SNEGSKA (reference sequence). CDR3 sequence (DNA): TGCAGTGCTGGCGCCTCAGGTTGCAGGGAATACGAGCAGTACTTC. Amino acids: CSAGASGCREYEQYF.

This clone showed up many times. The genes are TRBV3-1 and TRBJ1-6; 9 nucleotides line up with TRBD1. The CDR3 extends over 14 amino acids. Losses at the gene ends were 4 bases for V and 9 bases for J; bases not matched to a gene: 4. From germline, CDR1 is LGHDT and CDR2 YNNKEL (reference sequence). CDR3 sequence: CASSLTGGGSPLHF. The CDR3 region has the DNA TGTGCCAGCAGCCTTACAGGGGGCGGTTCACCCCTCCACTTT.

This chain links TRBV12-5 with TRBJ2-2; no clear D gene. V dropped 0 bases and J dropped 4 bases, with 9 bases sitting between them. The germline V gene has CDR1 LGHNT and CDR2 FRNRAP. This CDR3 is 15 amino acids long. The CDR3 sequence is CASGLVGPGTGELFF. CDR3 DNA: TGTGCTAGTGGTTTGGTAGGGCCGGGCACCGGGGAGCTGTTTTTT.

This clone was recorded once. The V call is TRBV20-1, the J call TRBJ1-1; 10 bases are shared with TRBD1. This CDR3 is built from 12 residues. V lost 5 bases, J lost 4 bases, and 1 base stayed unmatched. CDR1 DFQATT and CDR2 SNEGSKA come from the germline V gene (reference sequence). The CDR3: CSARQGATEAFF. The CDR3 DNA is TGCAGTGCTCGACAGGGGGCCACTGAAGCTTTCTTT.

This clone was counted at least ten times. The CDR3 region is CASSLGQGGPYNEQFF. For the CDR3, the DNA is TGCGCCAGCAGCTTAGGACAGGGGGGCCCCTACAATGAGCAGTTCTTC. The V gene is TRBV5-1, the J gene TRBJ2-1; 10 bases line up with TRBD1. The CDR3 is made up of 16 amino acids. CDR1 SGHRS and CDR2 YFSETQ come from the germline V gene. V trimming: 2 bases; J trimming: 2 bases; junction bases outside the gene matches: 4.

This clone was counted only a few times. A much larger clone lies a single base off, so this may be a read error. Distinct nucleotide sequences in the sample also encode this CDR3. This chain links TRBV24-1 with TRBJ2-1; D is uncertain. V was cut by 4 bases and J by 6 bases, with 15 bases left in between. The CDR3 runs 15 residues. CDR1 KGHDR and CDR2 SFDVKD come from the germline V gene. CDR3 DNA sequence: TGTGCCACCAGTGACCCCATCGGTGCTGGCAATGAGCAGTTCTTC. It yields the protein CATSDPIGAGNEQFF.